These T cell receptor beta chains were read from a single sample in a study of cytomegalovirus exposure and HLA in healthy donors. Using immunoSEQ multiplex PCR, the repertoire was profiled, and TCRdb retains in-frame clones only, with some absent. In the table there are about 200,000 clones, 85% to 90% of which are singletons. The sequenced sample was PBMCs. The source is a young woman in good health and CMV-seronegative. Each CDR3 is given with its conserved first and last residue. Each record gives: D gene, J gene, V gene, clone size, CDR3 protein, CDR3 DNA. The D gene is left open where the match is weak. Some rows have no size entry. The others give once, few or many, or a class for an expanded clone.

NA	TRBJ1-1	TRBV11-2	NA	CASSLVSVGNRMNTEAFF	TGTGCCAGCAGCTTAGTGTCGGTCGGGAACAGAATGAACACTGAAGCTTTCTTT
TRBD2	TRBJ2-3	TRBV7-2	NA	CASSLGLAGVLTDTQYF	TGTGCCAGCAGCTTAGGACTAGCGGGAGTCCTAACAGATACGCAGTATTTT
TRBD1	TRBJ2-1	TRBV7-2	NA	CASRTGGTLSSYNEQFF	TGTGCCAGCAGAACAGGGGGCACCCTCAGCTCCTACAATGAGCAGTTCTTC
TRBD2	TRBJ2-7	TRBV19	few	CASSIVTSGTYEQYF	TGTGCCAGTAGTATAGTCACTAGCGGGACCTACGAGCAGTACTTC
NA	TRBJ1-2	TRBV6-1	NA	CASSEALLTAYGYTF	TGTGCCAGCAGTGAAGCGCTTCTGACAGCTTATGGCTACACCTTC
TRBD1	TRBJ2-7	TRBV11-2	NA	CASSARYRGLRDEQYF	TGTGCCAGCAGCGCCCGTTACAGGGGCCTCAGGGACGAGCAGTACTTC
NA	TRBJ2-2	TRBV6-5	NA	CASSYPVTGELFF	TGTGCCAGCAGTTACCCGGTAACCGGGGAGCTGTTTTTT
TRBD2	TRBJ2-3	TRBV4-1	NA	CASSPSGLAGGLDITDTQYF	TGCGCCAGCAGCCCGTCGGGACTAGCGGGGGGGTTGGATATCACAGATACGCAGTATTTT
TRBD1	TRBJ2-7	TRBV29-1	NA	CSVGTGQGYEQYF	TGCAGCGTTGGAACGGGACAGGGCTACGAGCAGTACTTC
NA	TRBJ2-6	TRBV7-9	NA	CASSLGVARLFSGANVLTF	TGTGCCAGCAGCTTAGGGGTGGCCAGACTCTTCTCTGGGGCCAACGTCCTGACTTTC
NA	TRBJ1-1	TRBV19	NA	CASNRGGARTEAFF	TGTGCCAGTAATCGCGGGGGGGCGAGGACTGAAGCTTTCTTT
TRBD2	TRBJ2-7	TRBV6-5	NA	CASSDAGGSYEQYF	TGTGCCAGCAGTGACGCGGGGGGCTCCTACGAGCAGTACTTC
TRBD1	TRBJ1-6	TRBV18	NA	CASSARDSSYNSPLHF	TGTGCCAGCTCAGCACGGGACAGCTCCTATAATTCACCCCTCCACTTT
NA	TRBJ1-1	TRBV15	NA	CATSRGRRDGNTEAFF	TGTGCCACCAGCAGAGGACGGAGGGACGGGAACACTGAAGCTTTCTTT
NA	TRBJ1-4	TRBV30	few	CACPTEGKIEKLFF	TGTGCCTGCCCTACGGAGGGGAAAATTGAAAAACTGTTTTTT
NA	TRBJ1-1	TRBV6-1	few	CASSSHTLNTEAFF	TGTGCCAGCAGTTCTCATACTTTGAACACTGAAGCTTTCTTT
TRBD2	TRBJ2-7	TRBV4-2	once	CASSQDGLAGSYEQYF	TGTGCCAGCAGCCAAGACGGACTAGCGGGGTCCTACGAGCAGTACTTC
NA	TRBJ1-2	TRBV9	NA	CASSVECGFYTF	TGTGCCAGCAGCGTAGAGTGCGGGTTCTACACCTTC
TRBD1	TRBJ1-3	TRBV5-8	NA	CASRATVGQTGNTIYF	TGTGCCAGCAGGGCGACCGTGGGACAGACTGGAAACACCATATATTTT
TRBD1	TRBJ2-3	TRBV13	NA	CASSSPPGTGYSTDTQYF	TGTGCCAGCAGCTCGCCCCCGGGGACAGGGTACAGCACAGATACGCAGTATTTT
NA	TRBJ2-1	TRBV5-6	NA	CASSLIAEQFF	TGTGCCAGCAGTCTCATAGCTGAGCAGTTCTTC
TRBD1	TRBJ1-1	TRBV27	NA	CASRSQGAEAFF	TGTGCCAGCAGGTCCCAGGGGGCTGAAGCTTTCTTT
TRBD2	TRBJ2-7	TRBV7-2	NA	CASSSRHSGSHEQYF	TGTGCCAGCAGCTCCCGCCATAGCGGGAGTCACGAGCAGTACTTC
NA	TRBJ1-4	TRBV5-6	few	CASSLGLKTTGLFF	TGTGCCAGCAGCTTGGGATTGAAGACAACAGGACTGTTTTTT
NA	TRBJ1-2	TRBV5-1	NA	CASSLGGNYGYTF	TGCGCCAGCAGCTTGGGAGGAAACTATGGCTACACCTTC
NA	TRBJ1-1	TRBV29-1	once	CSVLGGLTEAFF	TGCAGCGTTCTGGGAGGGCTCACTGAAGCTTTCTTT
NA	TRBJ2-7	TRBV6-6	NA	CASSSTAYEQYF	TGTGCCAGCAGTTCGACAGCCTACGAGCAGTACTTC
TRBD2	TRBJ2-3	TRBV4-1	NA	CASSSAGTSGRGVLDTQYF	TGCGCCAGCAGCTCCGCCGGGACTAGCGGGAGGGGAGTTTTGGATACGCAGTATTTT
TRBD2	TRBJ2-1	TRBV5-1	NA	CASSLIAGVWNEQFF	TGCGCCAGCAGCCTCATAGCGGGGGTGTGGAATGAGCAGTTCTTC
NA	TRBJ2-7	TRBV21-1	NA	CASSKGASYEQYF	TGTGCCAGCAGCAAAGGCGCTTCCTACGAGCAGTACTTC
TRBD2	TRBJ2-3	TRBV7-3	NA	CASSRTSADTQYF	TGTGCCAGCAGCCGGACTAGCGCAGATACGCAGTATTTT
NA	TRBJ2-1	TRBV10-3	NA	CAISEINNEQFF	TGTGCCATCAGTGAGATAAACAATGAGCAGTTCTTC
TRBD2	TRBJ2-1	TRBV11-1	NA	CASRFYTSAPGSYNEQFF	TGTGCCAGCAGATTCTACACTAGCGCCCCTGGCTCCTACAATGAGCAGTTCTTC
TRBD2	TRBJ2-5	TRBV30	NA	CAWRPPAGTSGRVQTQYF	TGTGCCTGGAGACCCCCCGCCGGGACTAGCGGGAGGGTGCAGACCCAGTACTTC
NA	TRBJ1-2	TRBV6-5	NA	CASRRVANYGYTF	TGTGCCAGCAGGAGGGTAGCTAACTATGGCTACACCTTC
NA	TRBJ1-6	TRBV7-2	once	CASSRPEQGLYNSPLHF	TGTGCCAGCAGCCGTCCGGAACAGGGATTATATAATTCACCCCTCCACTTT
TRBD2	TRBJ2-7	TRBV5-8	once	CASSVFASSGYSYEQYF	TGTGCCAGCAGCGTCTTCGCCTCTAGCGGGTACTCCTACGAGCAGTACTTC
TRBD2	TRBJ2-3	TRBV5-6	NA	CASSLTAGGRTDTQYF	TGTGCCAGCAGCTTGACCGCGGGAGGGAGAACAGATACGCAGTATTTT
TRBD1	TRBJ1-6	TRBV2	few	CASSGQGARTPLHF	TGTGCCAGCAGCGGACAGGGGGCGAGGACACCCCTCCACTTT
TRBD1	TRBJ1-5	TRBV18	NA	CASSPAGQGALMNQPQHF	TGTGCCAGCTCACCGGCGGGACAGGGGGCTTTAATGAACCAGCCCCAGCATTTT
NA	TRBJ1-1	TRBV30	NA	CAWSVTGLRTEAFF	TGTGCCTGGAGTGTAACGGGGTTGCGAACTGAAGCTTTCTTT
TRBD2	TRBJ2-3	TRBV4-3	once	CASSQRERSTDTQYF	TGCGCCAGCAGCCAGCGGGAGCGAAGCACAGATACGCAGTATTTT
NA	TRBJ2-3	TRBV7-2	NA	CASSPGLATDTQYF	TGTGCCAGCAGCCCGGGGCTAGCGACAGATACGCAGTATTTT
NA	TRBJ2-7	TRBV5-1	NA	CASSWTTGFSYEQYF	TGCGCCAGCAGCTGGACAACAGGGTTCTCCTACGAGCAGTACTTC
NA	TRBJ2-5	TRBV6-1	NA	CASSYSPGTQYF	TGTGCCAGCAGTTATTCCCCGGGGACCCAGTACTTC
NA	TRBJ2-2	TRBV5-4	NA	CASSLGLAVNTGELFF	TGTGCCAGCAGCTTGGGTCTAGCCGTGAACACCGGGGAGCTGTTTTTT
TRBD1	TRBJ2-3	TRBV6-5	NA	CASSYKGTGLTDTQYF	TGTGCCAGCAGTTACAAAGGGACAGGGCTCACAGATACGCAGTATTTT
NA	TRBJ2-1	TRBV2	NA	CASTRYQGNEQFF	TGTGCCAGCACTAGATATCAAGGCAATGAGCAGTTCTTC